This record looks at one T cell receptor beta chain sequence and its context. Germline V gene lookup returns CDR1 SGHRS and CDR2 YFSETQ. The CDR3 contains 14 residues. V was clipped by 4 bases and J by 14 bases, with 24 bases between them. The record originates from a study of blood T cell repertoires in COVID-19. Study as a whole: Spain, Italy and the United States supplied samples that represented acute and convalescent COVID-19. PBMCs, B-cell-depleted T cells, or T cells provided the cDNA or gDNA that made up the material.

Clones were sequenced by immunoSEQ multiplex PCR, and TCRdb holds only the in-frame ones, with some missing. The sample consists of 230,000 or so clones, about four fifths of them appearing once. In Seattle, patients joined the study during active infection and were tracked longitudinally. The rearrangement uses TRBV5-1 and TRBJ1-2; maybe TRBD1 (6 bases). The receptor was isolated from a woman aged 80 or over with COVID-19, enrolled during active disease. Sequencing was carried out using peripheral blood. CDR3 in DNA: TGCGCCAGCAGCCCCACAAAAGACAGGTCCCCCAGTACCTTC. Its protein is CASSPTKDRSPSTF.